The 2 T cell receptor beta chains below were found in one sample sequenced in a study of blood T cell repertoires in COVID-19. Data came from immunoSEQ multiplex PCR; TCRdb stores just in-frame clones and leaves some out. The table lists hundreds of thousands of clones, around 87% of them singletons. Sequencing was done on a sample of peripheral blood. These receptors came from a man between 65 and 85 years old with acute or convalescent COVID-19.

The rearrangement joins TRBV6-5 to TRBJ1-1, with a possible D match to TRBD1 (5 bases). The germline V gene encodes CDR1 MNHEY and CDR2 SVGAGI. The CDR3 sequence is 14 residues long. The V gene lost 2 bases and the J gene lost 1 base, with 8 bases spanning the gap. CDR3 residues: CASSYGRGNTEAFF. The DNA of the CDR3 is TGTGCCAGCAGTTACGGTAGGGGGAACACTGAAGCTTTCTTT.

CDR3 loop: CASMGRGNTGELFF. The CDR3 coding sequence is TGTGCCAGCATGGGGCGGGGGAACACCGGGGAGCTGTTTTTT. The rearrangement uses TRBV9 and TRBJ2-2; maybe TRBD2 (6 bases). CDR3 length: 14 amino acids. CDR1 is SGDLS, CDR2 YYNGEE, per germline. The germline V and J ends were trimmed by 6 bases and 1 base, with 10 bases remaining between them.